This T cell receptor beta chain was retrieved from a study of T cell responses to AZD1222 COVID-19 vaccine. Notes on the study in general: Spike-specific TCR breadth and depth grew following two AZD1222 doses. The repertoires were collected only after the peak T cell response. The CD4 TCRs associated with vaccination extended across spike and predominated at 160-218 and 743-854.

The method was immunoSEQ multiplex PCR; TCRdb's version includes in-frame clones alone and lacks a portion of them. This table holds about 82,000 clones, over 75% found once. The V and J ends lost 10 bases and 5 bases respectively, with 11 bases between them. Germline V gene lookup returns CDR1 ENHRY and CDR2 SYGVKD. The CDR3 consists of 11 residues. On this clone: Antigen: not known.

The sample in question was peripheral blood, obtained 28 days after the second AZD1222 dose. This receptor was identified in an adult who received the AZD1222 COVID-19 vaccine. The chain links TRBV10-3 to TRBJ1-2, with a tentative D call TRBD1 (5 bases). Here the CDR3 reads CATGAGYGYTF. The CDR3, as DNA: TGTGCCACCGGGGCGGGTTATGGCTACACCTTC.